A single TCR beta chain is shown here with its context. Its antigen is undetermined. Treatment in this sample: roughly 18 received Ad26.COV2.S at low or high dose, single or two shots; roughly five received placebo; per-sample allocation not given. Sampling occurred on day 63 after the first vaccine or placebo injection. Expression of Wuhan-strain SARS-CoV-2 spike came from the Ad26 vector that formed the vaccine. This sample stems from a study of Ad26.COV2.S vaccination and SARS-CoV-2 variants. Some clones are missing from TCRdb's copy, which holds only in-frame ones; the method was immunoSEQ multiplex PCR. Of some 330,000 clones listed, roughly 90% were seen once; the top ten hold about 5.4%. Germline CDR1 and CDR2: MGHRA and YSYEKL. CDR3 size: 12 residues. V gave up 4 bases and J gave up 5 bases, with 6 bases separating them. Study observations and caveats: Total T cell responses were possibly underestimated by TCR breadth and depth analyses. Similar non-spike TCR breadth was seen in vaccine and placebo recipients.

This specimen was peripheral blood, taken in a trial of Ad26.COV2.S vaccine versus placebo. V usage is TRBV4-1 and J usage is TRBJ2-1; D call uncertain. This sequence was found in a person between 18 and 65 years old who received the Ad26.COV2.S COVID-19 vaccine or a placebo. CDR3 sequence: CASSPDDNEQFF. The CDR3 nucleotides read TGCGCCAGCAGCCCCGATGACAATGAGCAGTTCTTC.